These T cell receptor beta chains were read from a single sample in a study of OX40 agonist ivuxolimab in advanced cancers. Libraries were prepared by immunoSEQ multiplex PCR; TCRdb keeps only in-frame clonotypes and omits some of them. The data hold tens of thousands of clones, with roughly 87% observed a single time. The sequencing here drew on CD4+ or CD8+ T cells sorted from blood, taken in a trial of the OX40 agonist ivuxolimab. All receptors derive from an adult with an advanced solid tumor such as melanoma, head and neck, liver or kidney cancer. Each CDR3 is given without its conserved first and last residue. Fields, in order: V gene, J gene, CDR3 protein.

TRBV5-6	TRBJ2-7	ASSLGQGSYEQY
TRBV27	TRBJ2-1	ASTPQPLSSSYNEQF
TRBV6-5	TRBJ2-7	ASSNPGRPHEQY
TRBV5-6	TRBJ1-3	ASSLLGRGGSGNTIY
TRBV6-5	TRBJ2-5	ASRVASPETQY
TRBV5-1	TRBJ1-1	ASSLAPGNTEAF
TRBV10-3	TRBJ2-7	AIRDPGREGSYEQY
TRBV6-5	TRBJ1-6	ASSYTAGDYNSPLH
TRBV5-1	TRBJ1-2	ASSPTQGEYYGYT
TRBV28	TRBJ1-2	AIRDGRSYGYT
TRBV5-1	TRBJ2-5	ASSPVVAGAETQY
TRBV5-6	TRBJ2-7	ASSFGPSLSYEQY
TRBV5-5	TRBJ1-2	ASSLVQDVFNYGYT
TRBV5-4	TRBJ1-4	ASSPDTATNEKLF
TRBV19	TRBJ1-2	ASSNSRKYGYT
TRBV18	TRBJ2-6	ASSPPGSVSGANVLT
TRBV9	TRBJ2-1	ASSGGQGVGYNEQF
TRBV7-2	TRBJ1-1	ASSFNREAEAF
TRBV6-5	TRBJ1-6	ASSLIDSRNNSPLH
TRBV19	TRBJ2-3	ASSIRDTQY
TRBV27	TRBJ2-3	ASSLSGGWSTDTQY
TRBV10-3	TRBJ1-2	AISDSYGYT
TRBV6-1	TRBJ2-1	ASSEIRPPAGEQF
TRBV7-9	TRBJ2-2	ASAGGPGELF
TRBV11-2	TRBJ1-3	ASSLRPRQGSGNTIY
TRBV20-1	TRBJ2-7	SGEWSYEQY
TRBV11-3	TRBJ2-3	ASSRGAESTDTQY
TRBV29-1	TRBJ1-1	SPGRGLSNTEAF
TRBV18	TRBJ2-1	ASSPPLERGEQF
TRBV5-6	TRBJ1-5	ASSAGGANQPQH
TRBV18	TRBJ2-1	ASSPGGIEQF
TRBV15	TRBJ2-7	ATSRSTVYEQY
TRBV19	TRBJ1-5	ASSIRTGGHQPQH
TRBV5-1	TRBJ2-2	ASSMFGATGELF
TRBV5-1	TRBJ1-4	ASSLEGATNEKLF
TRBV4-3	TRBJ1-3	ASSLQIDISGNTIY
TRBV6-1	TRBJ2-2	ASRYPAGELF
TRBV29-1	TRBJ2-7	SATGGAYEQY
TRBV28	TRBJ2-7	ASSNRGSLLEQY
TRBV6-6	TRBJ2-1	ATRLYNEQF
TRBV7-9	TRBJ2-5	ASSLATGGRETQY
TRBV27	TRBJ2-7	ASRQTGPAYEQY
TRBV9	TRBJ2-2	ASSPRTENTGELF
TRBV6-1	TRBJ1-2	ASSVGGTTNYGYT
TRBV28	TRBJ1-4	ASRGRPYRWEKLF
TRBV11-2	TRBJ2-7	ASSLSSEQY
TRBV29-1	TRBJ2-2	SVGSGTDLTGELF
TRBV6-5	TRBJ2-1	ASRPTGISYNEQF
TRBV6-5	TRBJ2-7	ASSYGTAGTYEQY
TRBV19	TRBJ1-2	ASSYAMGYT
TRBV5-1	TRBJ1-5	ASSLDGGGNQPQH
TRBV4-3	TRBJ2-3	ASSGSGWDTDTQY
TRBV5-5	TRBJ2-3	ASSLDGGRGSDTQY
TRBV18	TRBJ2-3	ASSQDRVHTDTQY
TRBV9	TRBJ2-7	ASSVGDIAGTYEQY
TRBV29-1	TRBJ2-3	SVESRGRADTQY
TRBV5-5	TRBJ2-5	ASTTDRAGETQY
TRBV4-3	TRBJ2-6	ASTHAILTGGSGANVLT
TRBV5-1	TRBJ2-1	ASSLLGQSSYNEQF
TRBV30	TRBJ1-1	ARKKQINTEAF